The rows below give T cell receptor beta chains drawn from one sample of a study of T cells in localized non-small cell lung cancer. Sequencing was performed with immunoSEQ multiplex PCR; in TCRdb, only in-frame clones are kept and a portion is missing. The table lists 55,000 to 65,000 clones, approximately 89% of them singletons, with 20% in the top ten. The source material was peripheral blood, sampled before any cancer treatment. Receptors originate from a man aged 40-75 years with stage I lung adenocarcinoma. CDR3s include the opening cysteine and the closing phenylalanine or tryptophan. A D gene is named only where the DNA matches it firmly. Clone size is stated in some rows and not others, as once, few, many or a class when expanded.

clone size: few
V gene: TRBV7-9
J gene: TRBJ2-2
D gene: -
CDR3 DNA: TGTGCCAGCAGCTGGACTACAGACACTTCCGGGGAGCTGTTTTTT
CDR3 protein: CASSWTTDTSGELFF

clone size: -
V gene: TRBV11-3
J gene: TRBJ2-4
D gene: -
CDR3 DNA: TGTGCCGTCACGGGGCCGCTAGCCAAAAACATTCAGTACTTC
CDR3 protein: CAVTGPLAKNIQYF

clone size: -
V gene: TRBV6-6
J gene: TRBJ1-5
D gene: -
CDR3 DNA: TGTGCCAGCAGAGGAATACTTAGCAATCAGCCCCAGCATTTT
CDR3 protein: CASRGILSNQPQHF

clone size: -
V gene: TRBV19
J gene: TRBJ2-6
D gene: -
CDR3 DNA: TGTGCCAGTAGTACCCAGTACGGACCGTTGAGCTCTGGGGCCAACGTCCTGACTTTC
CDR3 protein: CASSTQYGPLSSGANVLTF

clone size: -
V gene: TRBV9
J gene: TRBJ2-3
D gene: TRBD2
CDR3 DNA: TGTGCCAGCAGCATTAGCGGGAGGGCCACAGATACGCAGTATTTT
CDR3 protein: CASSISGRATDTQYF

clone size: -
V gene: TRBV5-5
J gene: TRBJ2-3
D gene: TRBD1
CDR3 DNA: TGTGCCAGCAGCTTGGTAGGGACAGGCACAGATACGCAGTATTTT
CDR3 protein: CASSLVGTGTDTQYF

clone size: -
V gene: TRBV7-9
J gene: TRBJ2-3
D gene: -
CDR3 DNA: TGTGCCAGCAGTTGGGGGGGCGCCCAGGATACGCAGTATTTT
CDR3 protein: CASSWGGAQDTQYF

clone size: -
V gene: TRBV5-8
J gene: TRBJ1-5
D gene: -
CDR3 DNA: TGTGCCAGCAGGCCAACAAGGGGCGTAGAGAATCAGCCCCAGCATTTT
CDR3 protein: CASRPTRGVENQPQHF

clone size: -
V gene: TRBV4-2
J gene: TRBJ1-1
D gene: -
CDR3 DNA: TGTGCCAGCAGCCAAGTAAGGGGCGAAGCTGAAGCTTTCTTT
CDR3 protein: CASSQVRGEAEAFF

clone size: -
V gene: TRBV27
J gene: TRBJ2-7
D gene: TRBD2
CDR3 DNA: TGTGCCAGCAAAAGGACTAGCGGGAGTGGAGCCTACGAGCAGTACTTC
CDR3 protein: CASKRTSGSGAYEQYF

clone size: -
V gene: TRBV18
J gene: TRBJ2-1
D gene: -
CDR3 DNA: TGTGCCAGCTCACCGGGAATCAGACCCAATGAGCAGTTCTTC
CDR3 protein: CASSPGIRPNEQFF

clone size: -
V gene: TRBV5-1
J gene: TRBJ2-2
D gene: -
CDR3 DNA: TGCGCCAGCAGCTTAGGGGACCGCGCGAACACCGGGGAGCTGTTTTTT
CDR3 protein: CASSLGDRANTGELFF

clone size: -
V gene: TRBV5-5
J gene: TRBJ2-7
D gene: -
CDR3 DNA: TGTGCCAGCAGCTTGCGGGTCTCCTCCTACGAGCAGTACTTC
CDR3 protein: CASSLRVSSYEQYF

clone size: -
V gene: TRBV20-1
J gene: TRBJ2-7
D gene: TRBD2
CDR3 DNA: TGCAGTGCGGCTCGGGGGGACGAGCAGTACTTC
CDR3 protein: CSAARGDEQYF

clone size: -
V gene: TRBV5-4
J gene: TRBJ2-5
D gene: TRBD2
CDR3 DNA: TGTGCCAGCAGCCCGGGACTAGCGGGAGCAGGTCAAGAGACCCAGTACTTC
CDR3 protein: CASSPGLAGAGQETQYF

clone size: -
V gene: TRBV19
J gene: TRBJ2-1
D gene: -
CDR3 DNA: TGTGCCAGTAGTATGGGGTTGCGGCAGGGGTTACATGAGCAGTTCTTC
CDR3 protein: CASSMGLRQGLHEQFF

clone size: once
V gene: TRBV7-7
J gene: TRBJ2-7
D gene: -
CDR3 DNA: TGTGCTAGCAGCTTGAGCGGCTCCTACGAGCAGTACTTC
CDR3 protein: CASSLSGSYEQYF

clone size: -
V gene: TRBV19
J gene: TRBJ1-1
D gene: TRBD1
CDR3 DNA: TGTGCCAGTAGTTTATTACAGGGGAAGACTGAAGCTTTCTTT
CDR3 protein: CASSLLQGKTEAFF

clone size: -
V gene: TRBV5-1
J gene: TRBJ2-7
D gene: TRBD1
CDR3 DNA: TGCGCCAGCAGCCTGGGACAGGTGGGATCCTACGAGCAGTACTTC
CDR3 protein: CASSLGQVGSYEQYF

clone size: -
V gene: TRBV6-5
J gene: TRBJ2-7
D gene: -
CDR3 DNA: TGTGCCAGTAGGGGCGGGCCGACCTACGAGCAGTACTTC
CDR3 protein: CASRGGPTYEQYF

clone size: few
V gene: TRBV11-2
J gene: TRBJ2-4
D gene: TRBD2
CDR3 DNA: TGTGCCAGCAGCCACGAGCCTAGCGGGAGGGCCGTCATGTACTTC
CDR3 protein: CASSHEPSGRAVMYF

clone size: -
V gene: TRBV2
J gene: TRBJ2-1
D gene: -
CDR3 DNA: TGTGCCAGCAGCTATGGGGGAGATGAGCAGTTCTTC
CDR3 protein: CASSYGGDEQFF

clone size: -
V gene: TRBV7-3
J gene: TRBJ2-1
D gene: TRBD2
CDR3 DNA: TGTGCCAGCAGCCCAGCGGGACCCTTACATGAGCAGTTCTTC
CDR3 protein: CASSPAGPLHEQFF

clone size: -
V gene: TRBV11-3
J gene: TRBJ2-7
D gene: -
CDR3 DNA: TGTGCCAGCAGCGCCTTAGTTGAGAGTTGGTACGAGCAGTACTTC
CDR3 protein: CASSALVESWYEQYF

clone size: few
V gene: TRBV6-5
J gene: TRBJ1-2
D gene: -
CDR3 DNA: TGTGCGGCAGTAAGATCAGGTGGCTACACCTTC
CDR3 protein: CAAVRSGGYTF

clone size: -
V gene: TRBV10-3
J gene: TRBJ1-1
D gene: TRBD1
CDR3 DNA: TGTGCCATCAGTGATCAGGGACAGATGAACACTGAAGCTTTCTTT
CDR3 protein: CAISDQGQMNTEAFF

clone size: few
V gene: TRBV18
J gene: TRBJ2-7
D gene: -
CDR3 DNA: TGTGCCAGCTCACCCGGGTCGTCCTACGAGCAGTACTTC
CDR3 protein: CASSPGSSYEQYF

clone size: -
V gene: TRBV5-4
J gene: TRBJ1-4
D gene: -
CDR3 DNA: TGTGCCAGCAGCACCGGCGCAGCAGGGGAAAAACTGTTTTTT
CDR3 protein: CASSTGAAGEKLFF

clone size: -
V gene: TRBV5-1
J gene: TRBJ2-7
D gene: TRBD2
CDR3 DNA: TGCGCCAGCAGCTTGGCCGTGGCTAGCGGGAGTTCGTACGAGCAGTACTTC
CDR3 protein: CASSLAVASGSSYEQYF